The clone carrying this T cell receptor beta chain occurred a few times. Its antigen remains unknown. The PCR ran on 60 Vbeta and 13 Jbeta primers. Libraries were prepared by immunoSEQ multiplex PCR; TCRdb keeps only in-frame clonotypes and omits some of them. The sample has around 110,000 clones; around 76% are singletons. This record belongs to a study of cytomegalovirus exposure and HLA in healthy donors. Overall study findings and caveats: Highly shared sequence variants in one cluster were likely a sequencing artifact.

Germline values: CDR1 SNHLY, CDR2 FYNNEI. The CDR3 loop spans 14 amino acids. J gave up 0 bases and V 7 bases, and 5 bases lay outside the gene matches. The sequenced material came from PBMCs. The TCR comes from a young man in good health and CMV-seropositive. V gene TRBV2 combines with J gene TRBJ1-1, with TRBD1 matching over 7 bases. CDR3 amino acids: CASTGQEMNTEAFF. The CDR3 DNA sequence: TGTGCCAGCACCGGACAGGAGATGAACACTGAAGCTTTCTTT.